Described below is a single TCR beta chain sequence and its context. Its antigen is not identified. The germline V gene encodes CDR1 SGHRS and CDR2 YFSETQ. CDR3 length equals 15 residues. V shed 1 base, J shed 6 bases, and the junction held 4 bases outside the gene matches. This record belongs to a study of OX40 agonist ivuxolimab in advanced cancers. Background on the study: Past anti-PD-1, anti-PD-L1 or anti-CTLA-4 therapy was accepted, and roughly 40% had received some. Findings of the study overall: CD8+ T cells averaged more expanded clones than CD4+. The antigens recognized by the expanded peripheral T cells, that is their antigen specificity, were not determined. Clonal expansion by week 6 occurred in CD4+ and CD8+ blood T cells (at 0.1 to 3.0 mg/kg).

The data were produced by immunoSEQ multiplex PCR, yet TCRdb's version contains in-frame clones alone and is incomplete. The sample consists of approximately 70,000 clones, roughly 84% of them appearing once. The TCR was taken from an adult with an advanced solid tumor such as melanoma, head and neck, liver or kidney cancer. The chain combines TRBV5-1 with TRBJ2-1; 10 bases agree with TRBD2. The sample in question was CD4+ or CD8+ T cells sorted from blood, obtained in a trial of the OX40 agonist ivuxolimab. The CDR3 coding sequence is TGCGCCAGCAGCTTGATGGCTAGCGGGGGCAATGAGCAGTTCTTC. Translation: CASSLMASGGNEQFF.